Shown below are 12 T cell receptor beta chains from a single sample sequenced in a study of blood T cell repertoires in COVID-19. The protocol was immunoSEQ multiplex PCR, while the TCRdb copy is restricted to in-frame clones and leaves out a portion. The sample includes some 140,000 clones, more than 65% of them seen just once. Sequencing input: peripheral blood. The receptors originated from an elderly man with acute or convalescent COVID-19.

The chain carries TRBV2 and TRBJ1-6; weak D call: TRBD1 (5 bases). Germline CDR1 SNHLY, CDR2 FYNNEI. V lost 6 bases, J lost 7 bases, and 16 bases lay in between. The CDR3 consists of 15 residues. The CDR3 spells CASRREGVGNSPLHF. CDR3 sequence (DNA): TGTGCCAGCAGGCGCGAAGGGGTAGGGAATTCACCCCTCCACTTT. The full variable domain, completed using reference TRBV2 and TRBJ1-6, is EPEVTQTPSHQVTQMGQEVILRCVPISNHLYFYWYRQILGQKVEFLVSFYNNEISEKSEIFDDQFSVERPDGSNFTLKIRSTKLEDSAMYFCASRREGVGNSPLHFGNGTRLTVT.

The rearrangement links TRBV5-5 to TRBJ1-1, with no clear D. The CDR3 covers 13 residues. V gave up 0 bases and J gave up 8 bases, with 11 bases separating them. Germline V gene lookup returns CDR1 SGHKS and CDR2 YYEKEE (reference sequence). The CDR3 reads CASSLASRNEAFF. CDR3 DNA: TGTGCCAGCAGCTTGGCCTCTAGGAACGAAGCTTTCTTT.

The V and J genes are TRBV19 and TRBJ1-4; no clear D. The CDR3 length is 15 residues. V dropped 6 bases and J dropped 3 bases, with 14 bases sitting between them. Germline CDR1 is LNHDA and CDR2 is SQIVND (reference sequence). The CDR3 spells CASRTSPISNEKLFF. CDR3 DNA: TGTGCCAGTAGGACATCTCCAATCTCTAATGAAAAACTGTTTTTT.

The V call is TRBV11-2, the J call TRBJ2-1; the D is unclear. CDR3 length: 13 residues. Per germline, CDR1 SGHAT and CDR2 FQNNGV. Deletions cut 1 base from V and 6 bases from J, with 7 bases between. This CDR3 reads CASSLVLANEQFF. The CDR3 DNA reads as TGTGCCAGCAGCTTAGTACTTGCCAATGAGCAGTTCTTC.

This sequence joins TRBV5-1 and TRBJ1-1; perhaps TRBD1 as D (6 bases). Trimming left V 0 bases short and J 9 bases short, with 9 bases between. The CDR3 totals 12 residues. The germline V gene encodes CDR1 SGHRS and CDR2 YFSETQ. CDR3 DNA sequence: TGCGCCAGCAGCTTGGAACAGGGCAAAGCTTTCTTT. It codes for CASSLEQGKAFF.

V gene TRBV7-9 combines with J gene TRBJ1-3; D unresolved. The CDR3 consists of 15 residues. V was pared by 4 bases and J by 2 bases, with 12 bases between. Per the germline V gene, CDR1 is SEHNR and CDR2 is FQNEAQ (reference sequence). CDR3 amino acids: CASSYDQVTGNTIYF. CDR3 nucleotides: TGTGCCAGCAGCTACGATCAGGTTACTGGAAACACCATATATTTT.

V gene TRBV5-1 combines with J gene TRBJ2-5; 8 bases map to TRBD1. Germline CDR1 SGHRS, CDR2 YFSETQ. The V gene end was trimmed by 4 bases and the J gene end by 4 bases; junction bases not matched to a gene: 12. The CDR3 totals 16 residues. CDR3 sequence reads: CASSKTSGGRGETQYF. In DNA, the CDR3 is TGCGCCAGCAGCAAAACCTCAGGGGGCAGGGGAGAGACCCAGTACTTC.

The V and J genes are TRBV4-1 and TRBJ1-5, with D uncertain. The CDR3 extends over 15 amino acids. V dropped 1 base and J dropped 1 base, with 8 bases sitting between them. Germline V lookup: CDR1 MGHRA, CDR2 YSYEKL. For the CDR3, the DNA is TGCGCCAGCAGCCAAGGTACGGTAAGCAATCAGCCCCAGCATTTT. Its protein product is CASSQGTVSNQPQHF.

In DNA, the CDR3 is TGTGCCAGCAGGGCAGGCGCACTGAATAGGTATGGCTACACCTTC. Translating gives CASRAGALNRYGYTF. J is TRBJ1-2 and V is TRBV27; D is ambiguous. Germline V lookup: CDR1 MNHEY, CDR2 SMNVEV (reference sequence). V shed 6 bases and J shed 5 bases, with 19 bases lying between them. CDR3 length: 15 amino acids.

This sequence joins TRBV5-4 and TRBJ1-5, with TRBD1 matching over 8 bases. Germline values: CDR1 SGHNT, CDR2 YYREEE (reference sequence). J was trimmed by 3 bases and V by 3 bases; bases with no gene match: 5. This CDR3 comprises 15 residues. CDR3 nucleotide sequence: TGTGCCAGCAGCTGGGGGACAGGATCCAATCAGCCCCAGCATTTT. It translates to CASSWGTGSNQPQHF.

The chain combines TRBV5-1 with TRBJ1-3, with TRBD1 identical over 7 bases. Germline loops: CDR1 SGHRS, CDR2 YFSETQ. The CDR3 is made up of 15 amino acids. Trimming removed 3 bases from V and 1 base from J; junction bases left unmatched: 4. The CDR3 DNA reads as TGCGCCAGCAGCTCCCTACAGGGGTCTGGAAACACCATATATTTT. Its translation is CASSSLQGSGNTIYF.

This chain uses TRBV7-2 with TRBJ2-7; 8 nucleotides align to TRBD2. Looked up from germline, CDR1 is SGHTA and CDR2 is FQGNSA. The V and J ends lost 1 base and 4 bases, in that order; junction bases with no gene match: 6. The CDR3 has 15 amino acids. The CDR3 here is CASSLGAGGLYEQYF. The CDR3 DNA follows: TGTGCCAGCAGCTTAGGGGCGGGGGGCCTTTACGAGCAGTACTTC. Full variable domain (missing parts from reference TRBV7-2 and TRBJ2-7): GAGVSQSPSNKVTEKGKDVELRCDPISGHTALYWYRQSLGQGLEFLIYFQGNSAPDKSGLPSDRFSAERTGGSVSTLTIQRTQQEDSAVYLCASSLGAGGLYEQYFGPGTRLTVT.